This TCR beta chain stems from a study of Ad26.COV2.S vaccination and SARS-CoV-2 variants. The germline V gene has CDR1 MNHEY and CDR2 SMNVEV (reference sequence). The CDR3 loop spans 13 amino acids. Deletions cut 2 bases from V and 2 bases from J, with 3 bases between. Of note for this clone: Its specificity is not known.

Here immunoSEQ multiplex PCR was the method, and the copy in TCRdb shows in-frame clones only, minus some. The sample carries roughly 150,000 clones, 86% recorded once. Regarding the study as a whole: Once vaccination had occurred, spike-specific CD8+ and CD4+ T cell responses reportedly showed substantial breadth.

The rearrangement uses TRBV27 and TRBJ2-2, with unresolved D. The sample consisted of peripheral blood, taken after recovery from COVID-19. This clonotype was obtained from a human donor who had recovered from COVID-19. CDR3 in amino acids: CASSLLNTGELFF. In DNA form, the CDR3 reads TGTGCCAGCAGTTTACTCAACACCGGGGAGCTGTTTTTT.